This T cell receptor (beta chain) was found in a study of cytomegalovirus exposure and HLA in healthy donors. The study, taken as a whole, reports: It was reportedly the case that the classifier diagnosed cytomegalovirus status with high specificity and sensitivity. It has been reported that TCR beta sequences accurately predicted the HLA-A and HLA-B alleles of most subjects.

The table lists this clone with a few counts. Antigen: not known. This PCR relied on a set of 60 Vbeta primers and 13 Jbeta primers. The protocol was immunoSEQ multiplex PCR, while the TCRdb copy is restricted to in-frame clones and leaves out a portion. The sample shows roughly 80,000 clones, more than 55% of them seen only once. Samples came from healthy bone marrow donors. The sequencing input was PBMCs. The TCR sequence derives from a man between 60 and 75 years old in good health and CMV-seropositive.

CDR3 DNA sequence: TGCAGCGTGATCACGGGAGCCGGGACCCAGTACTTC. It encodes CSVITGAGTQYF. V usage is TRBV29-1 and J usage is TRBJ2-5, with TRBD2 as a possible D gene (6 bases). With 6 bases removed from V and 7 bases from J, the gap between germline ends came to 15 bases. CDR3 length: 12 amino acids. The germline V gene has CDR1 SQVTM and CDR2 ANQGSEA.